The rows below give T cell receptor beta chains drawn from one sample of a study of T cell responses to AZD1222 COVID-19 vaccine. This table comes from immunoSEQ multiplex PCR, and its TCRdb copy is limited to in-frame clones, with some not included. The table has 90,000 to 120,000 clones, around 90% seen once; the top ten hold roughly 5%. The starting material was peripheral blood, obtained 28 days after the second AZD1222 dose. These receptors all come from an adult who received the AZD1222 COVID-19 vaccine. CDR3s include the opening cysteine and the closing phenylalanine or tryptophan. The D gene is left open where the match is weak. The size field is filled for only some rows; it gives once, few, many or a size class.

d_gene: -; j_gene: TRBJ1-2; abundance: -; len: 16; v_gene: TRBV12-1; CDR3aa: CASSFVGDVHSDGYTF; CDR3nt: TGTGCCAGCAGCTTTGTTGGGGACGTTCATAGCGATGGCTACACCTTC
d_gene: -; j_gene: TRBJ1-2; abundance: -; len: 13; v_gene: TRBV28; CDR3aa: CASSLSGGWSYTF; CDR3nt: TGTGCCAGCAGTTTATCGGGGGGCTGGAGCTACACCTTC
d_gene: -; j_gene: TRBJ1-6; abundance: -; len: 15; v_gene: TRBV2; CDR3aa: CASSPMFPYNSPLHF; CDR3nt: TGTGCCAGCAGTCCCATGTTCCCCTATAATTCACCCCTCCACTTT
d_gene: -; j_gene: TRBJ2-7; abundance: -; len: 12; v_gene: TRBV25-1; CDR3aa: CASSNNPYEQYF; CDR3nt: TGTGCCAGCAGCAATAATCCCTACGAGCAGTACTTC
d_gene: -; j_gene: TRBJ2-7; abundance: -; len: 13; v_gene: TRBV4-3; CDR3aa: CASSPGAGYEQYF; CDR3nt: TGCGCCAGCAGCCCAGGGGCCGGCTACGAGCAGTACTTC
d_gene: TRBD2; j_gene: TRBJ2-7; abundance: -; len: 14; v_gene: TRBV7-2; CDR3aa: CASRRASGVYEQYF; CDR3nt: TGTGCCAGCAGAAGGGCTAGCGGGGTTTACGAGCAGTACTTC
d_gene: -; j_gene: TRBJ1-5; abundance: -; len: 16; v_gene: TRBV6-1; CDR3aa: CASSASRTHRREPQHF; CDR3nt: TGTGCCAGCAGTGCGTCTCGGACCCATAGGCGAGAGCCCCAGCATTTT
d_gene: -; j_gene: TRBJ2-7; abundance: -; len: 15; v_gene: TRBV24-1; CDR3aa: CATSDSVSDPYEQYF; CDR3nt: TGTGCCACCAGTGATTCGGTGTCAGACCCCTACGAGCAGTACTTC
d_gene: TRBD1; j_gene: TRBJ2-7; abundance: -; len: 15; v_gene: TRBV4-1; CDR3aa: CASSLGQTLSYEQYF; CDR3nt: TGCGCCAGCAGCCTGGGACAGACCCTCTCCTACGAGCAGTACTTC
d_gene: -; j_gene: TRBJ1-5; abundance: -; len: 13; v_gene: TRBV7-8; CDR3aa: CASSLGATLPQHF; CDR3nt: TGTGCCAGCAGCTTAGGGGCCACTCTGCCCCAGCATTTT
d_gene: TRBD1; j_gene: TRBJ2-5; abundance: -; len: 15; v_gene: TRBV18; CDR3aa: CASSRGTGESETQYF; CDR3nt: TGTGCCAGCTCTCGAGGGACAGGGGAAAGCGAGACCCAGTACTTC
d_gene: -; j_gene: TRBJ1-1; abundance: few; len: 13; v_gene: TRBV10-3; CDR3aa: CAASRETNTEAFF; CDR3nt: TGTGCCGCTTCTCGTGAGACGAACACTGAAGCTTTCTTT
d_gene: -; j_gene: TRBJ2-1; abundance: -; len: 13; v_gene: TRBV11-2; CDR3aa: CASSLAGADEQFF; CDR3nt: TGTGCCAGCAGCTTAGCAGGGGCCGATGAGCAGTTCTTC
d_gene: TRBD2; j_gene: TRBJ2-7; abundance: -; len: 13; v_gene: TRBV14; CDR3aa: CASAASGVYEQYF; CDR3nt: TGTGCCAGCGCCGCTAGCGGCGTTTACGAGCAGTACTTC